This T cell receptor (beta chain) is from a study of CD8 T cells in Susac syndrome. RNA was extracted with the RNeasy kit, and a quantity of roughly 0.5 to 1 ug was reverse transcribed using random hexamers. MiXCR was run by TCRdb on the immunoSEQ multiplex PCR reads, yielding one entry per CDR3 protein. The sample records about 300,000 distinct CDR3 sequences, about 85% being singletons. V was clipped by 3 bases and J by 5 bases; unmatched bases: 8. Germline-derived CDR1 and CDR2 are SGHAT and FQNNGV. The CDR3 totals 15 residues. This clonotype was counted a single time. Sequencing was performed on CD8+ T cells from PBMCs. This TCR came from a human donor with multiple sclerosis. This chain uses TRBV11-2 with TRBJ2-7, with 9 bases aligning to TRBD1. CDR3 residues: CASSFRDREKDEQYF. The CDR3 nucleotides are TGTGCCAGCAGCTTCCGGGACAGGGAGAAGGACGAGCAGTACTTC.